Listed below are T cell receptor beta chains from one sample, sequenced in a study of blood T cell repertoires in COVID-19. Assay used: immunoSEQ multiplex PCR; TCRdb lists only in-frame clones, some missing. The data show just over 650,000 clones, 75% to 90% seen once. Sample: peripheral blood. Receptors were obtained from a woman younger than 30 with acute or convalescent COVID-19. The CDR3 runs from the conserved cysteine through the conserved F or W. The order of the fields is J gene, V gene, CDR3 protein.

J gene: TRBJ1-2; V gene: TRBV7-9; CDR3 protein: CASSWGDSPNYGYTF
J gene: TRBJ1-1; V gene: TRBV2; CDR3 protein: CASTRLYTEAFF
J gene: TRBJ2-4; V gene: TRBV24-1; CDR3 protein: CATSPGGGIKNIQYF
J gene: TRBJ1-2; V gene: TRBV19; CDR3 protein: CASSIVGRPNYGYTF
J gene: TRBJ2-3; V gene: TRBV9; CDR3 protein: CASSPPSGVVADTQYF
J gene: TRBJ2-5; V gene: TRBV5-1; CDR3 protein: CASSLAGTVGETQYF
J gene: TRBJ1-1; V gene: TRBV19; CDR3 protein: CASSIEQNTEAFF
J gene: TRBJ2-7; V gene: TRBV12-2; CDR3 protein: CASRIMTGVGELYEQYF
J gene: TRBJ2-3; V gene: TRBV7-9; CDR3 protein: CASSSLAGAQYF
J gene: TRBJ1-5; V gene: TRBV19; CDR3 protein: CASSRQGVQPQHF
J gene: TRBJ1-4; V gene: TRBV6-5; CDR3 protein: CASPWAPSEKLFF
J gene: TRBJ2-7; V gene: TRBV6-6; CDR3 protein: CASSYAPGDYEQYF
J gene: TRBJ2-7; V gene: TRBV27; CDR3 protein: CASSLSYRFYEQYF
J gene: TRBJ2-4; V gene: TRBV21-1; CDR3 protein: CASSKVQGLAKNIQYF
J gene: TRBJ1-5; V gene: TRBV29-1; CDR3 protein: CSVASGTDNQPQHF
J gene: TRBJ1-6; V gene: TRBV2; CDR3 protein: CASSEAKRVGSPLHF
J gene: TRBJ2-1; V gene: TRBV20-1; CDR3 protein: CSARQGNEQFF
J gene: TRBJ1-5; V gene: TRBV19; CDR3 protein: CASTKQDRFCEPQHF
J gene: TRBJ1-1; V gene: TRBV21-1; CDR3 protein: CASNSDRQMNTEAFF
J gene: TRBJ2-7; V gene: TRBV2; CDR3 protein: CASRALTEAYEQYF
J gene: TRBJ1-5; V gene: TRBV4-1; CDR3 protein: CASSHPDTDSNQPQHF
J gene: TRBJ1-1; V gene: TRBV10-3; CDR3 protein: CAIGQIWGTEAFF
J gene: TRBJ2-3; V gene: TRBV5-1; CDR3 protein: CASSLRDRADTQYF
J gene: TRBJ2-5; V gene: TRBV6-6; CDR3 protein: CASSSLRRGGEVAQYF
J gene: TRBJ1-3; V gene: TRBV18; CDR3 protein: CASSPTLQGAAGNTIYF
J gene: TRBJ1-2; V gene: TRBV24-1; CDR3 protein: CATSAPQGYGYTF
J gene: TRBJ2-3; V gene: TRBV4-1; CDR3 protein: CASSLLSRARTDTQYF
J gene: TRBJ2-7; V gene: TRBV12-3/TRBV12-4; CDR3 protein: CASSGLHEQYF
J gene: TRBJ1-3; V gene: TRBV21-1; CDR3 protein: CASSGQGAGGNTIYF
J gene: TRBJ2-1; V gene: TRBV24-1; CDR3 protein: CATSAPVLVSGGVNEQFF
J gene: TRBJ1-6; V gene: TRBV6-5; CDR3 protein: CASRGTGRNSPLHF